Listed here are 20 T cell receptor beta chains from one sample, sequenced in a study of T cells in Graves' hyperthyroidism and ophthalmopathy. RNA transcripts gave rise to amplified TCR beta CDR3 regions. The TCR CDR3 first-round RT-PCR relied on the HTBI primer set. TCRdb reprocessed the multiplex PCR reads via MiXCR and lists one record per CDR3 protein. Altogether 540,000 or so distinct CDR3 sequences are present, approximately 15% being singletons, with the ten largest covering approximately 7.4%. Sample: blood. Receptor source: a woman aged 25-40 years with Graves' hyperthyroidism.

This clonotype was detected ten times or more. The V and J genes are TRBV12-3 or TRBV12-4 and TRBJ1-4; D may be TRBD1 (5 bases). Trimming took off 3 bases at V and 6 bases at J, with 11 bases between the two ends. The CDR3 runs 14 residues. The chain's CDR3 is CASSFYGTDEKLFF. The CDR3 region has the DNA TGTGCCAGCAGTTTTTATGGGACTGATGAAAAACTGTTTTTT.

This clonotype was seen many times. The chain combines TRBV30 with TRBJ2-1, with TRBD2 matching over 10 bases. Germline-derived CDR1 and CDR2 are GTSNPN and SVGIG (reference sequence). CDR3 length equals 13 residues. The V and J ends lost 3 bases and 7 bases, in that order; junction bases with no gene match: 3. The CDR3 DNA is TGTGCCTGGAGACTAGCGGGACAGAATGAGCAGTTCTTC. It translates to CAWRLAGQNEQFF.

This clonotype was observed at least ten times. The chain joins TRBV3-1 to TRBJ1-1; no definite D call. Trimming pared 6 bases from V and 11 bases from J, leaving 13 bases between. The CDR3 is 11 amino acids. Germline assignment: CDR1 LGHDT and CDR2 YNNKEL (reference sequence). CDR3: CASSSNDDAFF. CDR3 sequence (DNA): TGTGCCAGCAGTTCGAACGACGATGCTTTCTTT.

This clonotype was detected many times. V is TRBV10-3 and J is TRBJ2-7; 14 bases are a match to TRBD2. The CDR3 loop spans 15 amino acids. Germline loops: CDR1 ENHRY, CDR2 SYGVKD. V was pared by 3 bases and J by 4 bases, with 2 bases of the junction left unmatched. The CDR3: CAISDGLAGGYEQYF. CDR3 DNA: TGTGCCATCAGTGATGGACTAGCGGGAGGTTACGAGCAGTACTTC.

The gene calls are TRBV20-1 and TRBJ2-7, with 8 bases that match TRBD2. With V trimmed by 3 bases and J by 4 bases, 5 bases remained unmatched. CDR1 is DFQATT, CDR2 SNEGSKA, per germline (reference sequence). The CDR3 consists of 13 residues. CDR3 sequence (DNA): TGCAGTGCTAGCCAAGCGGGAGAGTACGAGCAGTACTTC. It yields the protein CSASQAGEYEQYF.

This clonotype was observed a handful of times. The rearrangement joins TRBV7-9 to TRBJ1-5; D unresolved. The CDR3 extends over 13 amino acids. Germline-derived CDR1 and CDR2 are SEHNR and FQNEAQ (reference sequence). Deletions cut 4 bases from V and 5 bases from J, with 9 bases between. CDR3 sequence reads: CASSSDGDQPQHF. In nucleotides, the CDR3 is TGTGCCAGCAGCTCGGACGGAGATCAGCCCCAGCATTTT.

This clonotype was seen many times. The chain is built from TRBV6-1 and TRBJ1-1; D remains ambiguous. Trimming removed 3 bases at V and 1 base at J, with 9 bases between. The CDR3 consists of 14 residues. In germline, CDR1 is MNHNS, CDR2 SASEGT. In DNA, the CDR3 is TGTGCCAGCAGTGACCGGACGGAGAACACTGAAGCTTTCTTT. Translation gives CASSDRTENTEAFF.

At least ten counts were recorded for this clonotype. J is TRBJ1-2 and V is TRBV3-1; D gene unclear. From germline, CDR1 is LGHDT and CDR2 YNNKEL (reference sequence). Trimming took 5 bases from V and 5 from J, leaving 15 bases between them. The length of the CDR3 is 14 residues. The CDR3 loop is CASSSGPHGYGYTF. In nucleotides, the CDR3 is TGTGCCAGCAGCTCGGGCCCACACGGGTATGGCTACACCTTC.

This clonotype has at least ten counts. The CDR3 is CASSMLAGGPGEQFF. The CDR3, as DNA: TGCGCCAGCAGCATGCTAGCGGGAGGGCCGGGTGAGCAGTTCTTC. The chain carries TRBV5-1 and TRBJ2-1, with 12 nucleotides matching TRBD2. The J segment lost 9 bases and the V segment lost 4 bases, leaving 8 bases of the junction unmatched. The CDR3 runs 15 residues. The germline V gene has CDR1 SGHRS and CDR2 YFSETQ. The full variable domain, its missing parts supplied by reference TRBV5-1 and TRBJ2-1, is KAGVTQTPRYLIKTRGQQVTLSCSPISGHRSVSWYQQTPGQGLQFLFEYFSETQRNKGNFPGRFSGRQFSNSRSEMNVSTLELGDSALYLCASSMLAGGPGEQFFGPGTRLTVL.

At least ten counts were recorded for this clonotype. The chain combines TRBV13 with TRBJ2-7; the match to TRBD1 covers 7 bases. The CDR3 extends over 19 amino acids. V shed 0 bases, J shed 5 bases, and the junction held 19 bases outside the gene matches. Germline V gene sequence: CDR1 PRHDT, CDR2 FYEKMQ (reference sequence). The CDR3 DNA reads as TGTGCCAGCAGCTTAGGGATTGGGACAGCTACTTTAAGGACCAACGAGCAGTACTTC. It codes for CASSLGIGTATLRTNEQYF.

There are a few counts of this clonotype. CDR3 in amino acids: CASSLSLASGRTGELFF. CDR3 DNA: TGTGCCAGCAGTTTAAGCCTGGCTAGCGGGAGGACCGGGGAGCTGTTTTTT. The chain recombines TRBV27 with TRBJ2-2, with 11 bases fitting TRBD2. The J segment lost 5 bases and the V segment lost 2 bases, leaving 7 bases of the junction unmatched. The CDR3 is 17 amino acids. CDR1 and CDR2 (germline): MNHEY, SMNVEV (reference sequence).

There are many counts of this clonotype. The chain employs TRBV6-2 or TRBV6-3 and TRBJ2-1; tentative D call: TRBD2 (6 bases). V dropped 8 bases and J dropped 6 bases, with 29 bases sitting between them. Germline CDR1 and CDR2: MNHEY and SVGEGT. The CDR3 length is 18 residues. The CDR3 region is CASSPPAGLARSSNEQFF. The CDR3 DNA reads TGTGCCAGCTCCCCCCCGGCAGGGCTAGCGCGATCGTCCAATGAGCAGTTCTTC.

This clonotype has a handful of counts. The J gene is TRBJ2-3, the V gene TRBV9; 7 nucleotides line up with TRBD1. The V gene end was trimmed by 4 bases and the J gene end by 3 bases; junction bases not matched to a gene: 17. The length of the CDR3 is 18 residues. The germline V gene has CDR1 SGDLS and CDR2 YYNGEE. CDR3 amino acids: CASSSRDLTGSRTDTQYF. Written as DNA, the CDR3 is TGTGCCAGCAGCTCAAGGGACCTGACAGGGTCTAGGACAGATACGCAGTATTTT. Variable domain in full (rest from reference TRBV9 and TRBJ2-3): DSGVTQTPKHLITATGQRVTLRCSPRSGDLSVYWYQQSLDQGLQFLIQYYNGEERAKGNILERFSAQQFPDLHSELNLSSLELGDSALYFCASSSRDLTGSRTDTQYFGPGTRLTVL.

In its sample, this clonotype was seen many times. This chain uses TRBV7-2 with TRBJ2-2; D unresolved. This CDR3 comprises 16 residues. Germline assignment: CDR1 SGHTA and CDR2 FQGNSA. Trimming left V 1 base short and J 3 bases short, with 12 bases between. This CDR3 reads CASSLVPVPYTGELFF. The CDR3 nucleotides read TGTGCCAGCAGCTTAGTCCCAGTGCCGTACACCGGGGAGCTGTTTTTT.

In this sample, this clonotype turned up a few times. This chain uses TRBV19 with TRBJ2-3; D possibly corresponds to TRBD1 (5 bases). Germline V gives CDR1 LNHDA, CDR2 SQIVND (reference sequence). The V end lost 5 bases, the J end lost 5 bases, and 14 bases lay between the germline ends. This CDR3 contains 14 residues. The CDR3 region is CASSDRGARDTQYF. In DNA, the CDR3 is TGTGCCAGTAGTGATAGGGGCGCAAGAGATACGCAGTATTTT.

At least ten counts were recorded for this clonotype. The CDR3 DNA follows: TGTGCCAACACAGGGGCCACCGGGGAGCTGTTTTTT. Translated, it gives CANTGATGELFF. The genes are TRBV2 and TRBJ2-2, with 7 bases matching TRBD1. V lost 10 bases, J lost 4 bases, and 3 bases stayed unmatched. The germline CDR1 and CDR2 sequences are SNHLY and FYNNEI. CDR3 length: 12 residues.

V gene TRBV5-6 combines with J gene TRBJ2-7, with D hard to call. CDR1 is SGHDT and CDR2 is YYEEEE in the germline V gene. V lost 3 bases to trimming and J lost 1 base, with 11 bases between them. CDR3 size: 14 residues. As DNA, the CDR3 is TGTGCCAGCAGCTCCTACCTGAATTCCTACGAGCAGTACTTC. This translates into CASSSYLNSYEQYF.

This clonotype occurred many times. The chain links TRBV7-2 to TRBJ2-7, with 10 bases matching TRBD2. With V trimmed by 2 bases and J by 5 bases, 3 bases remained unmatched. The germline V gene encodes CDR1 SGHTA and CDR2 FQGNSA. The CDR3 is 14 amino acids. The CDR3 loop reads CASSLRGTSDEQYF. The CDR3, as DNA: TGTGCCAGCAGCTTAAGGGGGACTAGCGACGAGCAGTACTTC.

This clonotype showed up many times. The chain joins TRBV5-1 to TRBJ2-7, with D hard to call. CDR1 and CDR2 from the germline V gene are SGHRS and YFSETQ. Trimming left V 3 bases short and J 3 bases short, with 10 bases between. CDR3 size: 13 residues. Here the CDR3 DNA reads TGCGCCAGCAGCTCCGGTACCTACTACGAGCAGTACTTC. It is translated as CASSSGTYYEQYF.

This clonotype was seen repeatedly, ten times or more. This chain connects TRBV6-1 to TRBJ1-1; unclear D gene. The germline gives CDR1 MNHNS, CDR2 SASEGT. Trimming removed 6 bases from V and 3 bases from J, with 14 bases in between. This CDR3 region has 14 residues. As DNA, the CDR3 is TGTGCCAGCAGCGCAGACGGATATTACACTGAAGCTTTCTTT. As protein: CASSADGYYTEAFF.